This T cell receptor (beta chain) was identified during a study of T cell changes during pregnancy in multiple sclerosis. Only in-frame clones appear in the TCRdb table, and some are missing; sequencing was by immunoSEQ multiplex PCR. The sample consists of approximately 41,000 clones, around 90% of them appearing once. The germline CDR1 and CDR2 sequences are LGHNA and YNFKEQ. The CDR3 is made up of 15 amino acids. V was pared by 1 base and J by 3 bases, with 10 bases between. The sample here was CD8+ T cells from peripheral blood mononuclear cells, taken in the first trimester of pregnancy. The clonotype originates from a female donor with multiple sclerosis, enrolled in a pregnancy study. The chain has TRBV4-2 and TRBJ2-1, with D unclear. CDR3 sequence: CASSQGKTYYNEQFF. CDR3 nucleotide sequence: TGTGCCAGCAGCCAAGGAAAGACTTACTACAATGAGCAGTTCTTC.